The source of this T cell receptor (beta chain) is a study of CD4 and CD8 cells across lung adenocarcinoma regions. This CDR3 comprises 12 residues. Germline CDR1 MGHRA, CDR2 YSYEKL. The V and J ends lost 1 base and 7 bases respectively, with 7 bases between them. TCRdb re-analysed the PCR reads in MiXCR, keeping a single row per CDR3 protein. This sample yields about 12,000 distinct CDR3 sequences, of which approximately 57% are seen a single time; approximately 33% belongs to the top ten. V and J are TRBV4-1 and TRBJ1-1; no clear D. The sample taken for sequencing was CD8+ T cells from the center of a lung tumor. This clonotype originated in a female donor with lung adenocarcinoma. The CD4 and CD8 labels of this study may be unreliable. The CDR3 coding sequence is TGCGCCAGCAGCCAAGGAGGAATTGAAGCTTTCTTT. Protein product: CASSQGGIEAFF.